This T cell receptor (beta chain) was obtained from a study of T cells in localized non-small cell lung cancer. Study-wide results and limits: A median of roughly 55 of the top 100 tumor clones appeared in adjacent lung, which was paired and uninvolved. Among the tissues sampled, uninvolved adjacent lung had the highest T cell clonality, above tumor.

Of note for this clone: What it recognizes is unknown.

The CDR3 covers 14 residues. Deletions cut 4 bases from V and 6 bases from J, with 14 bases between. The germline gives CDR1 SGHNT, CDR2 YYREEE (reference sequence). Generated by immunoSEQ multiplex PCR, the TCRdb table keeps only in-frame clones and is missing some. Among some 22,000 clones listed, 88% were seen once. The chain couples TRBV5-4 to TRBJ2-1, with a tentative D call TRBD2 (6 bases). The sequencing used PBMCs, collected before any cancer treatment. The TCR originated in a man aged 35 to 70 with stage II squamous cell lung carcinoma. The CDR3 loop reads CASSVPPGGNEQFF. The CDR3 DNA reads TGTGCCAGCAGCGTCCCCCCCGGGGGCAATGAGCAGTTCTTC.